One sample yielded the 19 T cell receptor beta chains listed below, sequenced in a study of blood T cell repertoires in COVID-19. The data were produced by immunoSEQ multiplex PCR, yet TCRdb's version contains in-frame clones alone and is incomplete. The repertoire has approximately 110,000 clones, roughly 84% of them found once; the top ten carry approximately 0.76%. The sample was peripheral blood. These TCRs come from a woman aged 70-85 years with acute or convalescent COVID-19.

The CDR3 region is CASSEHVALTYEQYF. The CDR3 DNA sequence: TGTGCCAGCAGTGAACACGTAGCTCTTACCTACGAGCAGTACTTC. The gene calls are TRBV6-1 and TRBJ2-7; D is ambiguous. The CDR3 runs to 15 residues. CDR1 and CDR2 from the germline V gene are MNHNS and SASEGT. The germline V and J ends were trimmed by 2 bases and 2 bases, with 13 bases remaining between them.

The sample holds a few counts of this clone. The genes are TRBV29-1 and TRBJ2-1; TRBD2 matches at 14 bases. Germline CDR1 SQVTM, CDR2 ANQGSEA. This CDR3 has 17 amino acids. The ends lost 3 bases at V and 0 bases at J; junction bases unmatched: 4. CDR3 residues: CSVDGLAGGPSYNEQFF. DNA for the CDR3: TGCAGCGTTGATGGACTAGCGGGGGGCCCCTCCTACAATGAGCAGTTCTTC.

The CDR3 DNA is TGCGCCAGCAGCTTGGGGACAGGGGGCCTAGGGAGAGCTTTCTTT. As protein: CASSLGTGGLGRAFF. The J gene is TRBJ1-1, the V gene TRBV5-1; TRBD1 matches at 11 bases. The germline V gene has CDR1 SGHRS and CDR2 YFSETQ. V was clipped by 0 bases and J by 10 bases; unmatched bases: 8. The CDR3 has 15 residues.

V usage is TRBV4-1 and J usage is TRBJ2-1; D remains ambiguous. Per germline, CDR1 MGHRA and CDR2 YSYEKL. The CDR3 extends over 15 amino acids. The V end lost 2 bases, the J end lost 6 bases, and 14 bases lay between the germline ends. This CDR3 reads CASSQHGVVSNEQFF. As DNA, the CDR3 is TGCGCCAGCAGCCAACACGGAGTAGTTTCCAATGAGCAGTTCTTC.

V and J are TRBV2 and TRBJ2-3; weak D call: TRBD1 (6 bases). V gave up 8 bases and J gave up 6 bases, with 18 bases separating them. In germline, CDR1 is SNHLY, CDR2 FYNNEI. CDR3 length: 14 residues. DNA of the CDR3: TGTGCCAGCGGGGGCGAGACTGTAGGGGATACGCAGTATTTT. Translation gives CASGGETVGDTQYF.

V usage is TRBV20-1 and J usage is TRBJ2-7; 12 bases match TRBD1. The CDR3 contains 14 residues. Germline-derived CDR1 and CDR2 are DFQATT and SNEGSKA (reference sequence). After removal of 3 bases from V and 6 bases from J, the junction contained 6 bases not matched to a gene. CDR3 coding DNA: TGCAGTGCTAGTGGGGACAGGGGGCCTCTCGAGCAGTACTTC. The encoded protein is CSASGDRGPLEQYF.

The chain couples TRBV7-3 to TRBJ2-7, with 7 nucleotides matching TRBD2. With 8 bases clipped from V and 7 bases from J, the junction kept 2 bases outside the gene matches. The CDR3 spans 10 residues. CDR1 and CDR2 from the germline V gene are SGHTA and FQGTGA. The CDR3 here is CASWEGEQYF. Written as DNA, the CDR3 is TGTGCCAGCTGGGAGGGAGAGCAGTACTTC.

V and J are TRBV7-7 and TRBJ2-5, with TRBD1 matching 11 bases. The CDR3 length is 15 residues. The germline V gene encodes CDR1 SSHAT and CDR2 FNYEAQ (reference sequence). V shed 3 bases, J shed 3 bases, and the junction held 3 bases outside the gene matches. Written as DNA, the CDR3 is TGTGCCAGCAGCTTTGGGGGACAGGGGGAAGAGACCCAGTACTTC. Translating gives CASSFGGQGEETQYF.

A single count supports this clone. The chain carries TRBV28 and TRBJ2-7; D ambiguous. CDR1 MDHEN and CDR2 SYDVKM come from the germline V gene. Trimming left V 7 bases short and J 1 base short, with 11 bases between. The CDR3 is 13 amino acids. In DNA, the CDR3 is TGTGCCAGCACGCGTCTCCCTTCCTACGAGCAGTACTTC. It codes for CASTRLPSYEQYF.

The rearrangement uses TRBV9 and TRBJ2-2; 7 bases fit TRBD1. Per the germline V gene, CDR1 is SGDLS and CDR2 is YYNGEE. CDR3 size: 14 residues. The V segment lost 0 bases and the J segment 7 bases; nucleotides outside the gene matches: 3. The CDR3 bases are TGTGCCAGCAGCGTAGTGGCAGGGGGCGGGGAGCTGTTTTTT. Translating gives CASSVVAGGGELFF.

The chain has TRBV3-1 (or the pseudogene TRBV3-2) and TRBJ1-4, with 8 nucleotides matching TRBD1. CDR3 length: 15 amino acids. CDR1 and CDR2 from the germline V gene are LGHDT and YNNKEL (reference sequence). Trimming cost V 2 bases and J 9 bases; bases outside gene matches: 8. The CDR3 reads CASSQWAGGDKKLFF. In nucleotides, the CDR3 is TGTGCCAGCAGCCAATGGGCAGGGGGCGATAAAAAACTGTTTTTT.

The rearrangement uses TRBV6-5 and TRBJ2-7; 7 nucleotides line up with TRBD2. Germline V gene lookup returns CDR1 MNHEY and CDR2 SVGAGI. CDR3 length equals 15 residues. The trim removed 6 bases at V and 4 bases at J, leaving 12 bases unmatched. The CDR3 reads CASSPYSREGYEQYF. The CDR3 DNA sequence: TGTGCCAGCAGCCCCTACTCAAGGGAGGGTTACGAGCAGTACTTC.

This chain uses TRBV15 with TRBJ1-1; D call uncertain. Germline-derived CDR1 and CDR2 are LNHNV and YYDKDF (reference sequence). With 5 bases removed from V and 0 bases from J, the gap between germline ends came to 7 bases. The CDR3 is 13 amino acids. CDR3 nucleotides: TGTGCCACCAGCTCTACAGTGAACACTGAAGCTTTCTTT. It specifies CATSSTVNTEAFF.

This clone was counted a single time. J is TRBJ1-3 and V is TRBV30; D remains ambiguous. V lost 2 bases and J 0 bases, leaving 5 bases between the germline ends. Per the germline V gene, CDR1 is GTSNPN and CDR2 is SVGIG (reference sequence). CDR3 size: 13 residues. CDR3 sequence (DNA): TGTGCCTGGAGTTCAGGCTCTGGAAACACCATATATTTT. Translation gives CAWSSGSGNTIYF.

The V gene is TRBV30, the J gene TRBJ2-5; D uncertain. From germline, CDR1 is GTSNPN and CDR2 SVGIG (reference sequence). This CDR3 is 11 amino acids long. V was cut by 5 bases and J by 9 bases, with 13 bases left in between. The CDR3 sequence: CAWGESLPQYF. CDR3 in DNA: TGTGCCTGGGGAGAGAGTCTACCCCAGTACTTC.

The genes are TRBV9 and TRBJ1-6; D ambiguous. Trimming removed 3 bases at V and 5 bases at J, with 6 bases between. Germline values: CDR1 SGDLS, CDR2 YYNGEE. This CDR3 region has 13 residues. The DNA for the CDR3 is TGTGCCAGCAGCGGGGCAGATAATTCACCCCTCCACTTT. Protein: CASSGADNSPLHF.

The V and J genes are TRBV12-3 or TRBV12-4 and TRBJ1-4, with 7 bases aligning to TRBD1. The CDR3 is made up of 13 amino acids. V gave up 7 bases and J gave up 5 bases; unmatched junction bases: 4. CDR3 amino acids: CASKGQMNEKLFF. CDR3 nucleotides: TGTGCCAGCAAGGGACAGATGAATGAAAAACTGTTTTTT.

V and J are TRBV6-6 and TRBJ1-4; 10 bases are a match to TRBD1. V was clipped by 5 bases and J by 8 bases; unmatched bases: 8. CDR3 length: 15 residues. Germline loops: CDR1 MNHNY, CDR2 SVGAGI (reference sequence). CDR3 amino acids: CASSDRTGGGEKLFF. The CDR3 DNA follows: TGTGCCAGCAGTGACCGGACAGGGGGTGGAGAAAAACTGTTTTTT.

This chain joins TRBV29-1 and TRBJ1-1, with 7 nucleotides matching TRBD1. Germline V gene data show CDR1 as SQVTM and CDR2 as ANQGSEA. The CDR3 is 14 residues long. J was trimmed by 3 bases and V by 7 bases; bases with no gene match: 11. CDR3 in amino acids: CSALTGPQDTEAFF. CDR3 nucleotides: TGCAGCGCCCTGACAGGGCCCCAGGACACTGAAGCTTTCTTT.